This T cell receptor (beta chain) was observed in a study of T cell responses to AZD1222 COVID-19 vaccine. Notes on the study in general: Rises in breadth and depth of Spike-specific TCRs came after two AZD1222 doses. Just a handful of AZD1222 recipients were seropositive at baseline. The span of vaccine-associated CD4 TCRs extended across spike, with dominance at 160-218 and 743-854. Donor demographics were predominantly white British with a female majority; clonal diversity may be underestimated.

A remark on this clone: What it recognizes is unknown.

Profiling relied on immunoSEQ multiplex PCR, and the TCRdb table lists in-frame clones only, not all of them. The sample includes 100,000 to 150,000 clones, about 89% of them seen just once. Trimming took off 0 bases at V and 14 bases at J, with 12 bases between the two ends. This CDR3 comprises 13 residues. Germline CDR1 is SGHDT and CDR2 is YYEEEE. The gene calls are TRBV5-6 and TRBJ1-6; the D is unclear. The sequence was collected from an adult in good health. Sequencing used peripheral blood, obtained on day 0 of AZD1222 vaccination. CDR3 bases: TGTGCCAGCAGCTTGGGACTAACGTCGACCCTCCACTTT. It is translated as CASSLGLTSTLHF.